This note documents a single T cell receptor beta chain sequence. The antigen remains undetermined. This entry belongs to a study of T cell responses to AZD1222 COVID-19 vaccine. Findings and limits, study-wide: It was only after the peak T cell response that any repertoires were sampled. At study baseline, merely roughly 6 AZD1222 recipients were seropositive. Spike-spanning, vaccine-associated CD4 TCRs were dominant at 160-218 and 743-854. Spike-specific TCR breadth and depth went up after people got two AZD1222 doses.

The germline V gene encodes CDR1 MNHEY and CDR2 SMNVEV (reference sequence). The CDR3 has 15 residues. V was cut by 5 bases and J by 4 bases, with 14 bases left in between. Sequenced by immunoSEQ multiplex PCR; TCRdb stores in-frame clones only, minus some. This table holds 120,000 or so clones, around 85% found once. This TCR came from an adult in good health. The rearrangement uses TRBV27 and TRBJ2-2; maybe TRBD2 (7 bases). Source: peripheral blood, taken on day 0 of AZD1222 vaccination. The CDR3: CASSKQGLPTGELFF. CDR3 nucleotide sequence: TGTGCCAGCAGTAAACAGGGACTACCCACCGGGGAGCTGTTTTTT.